This T cell receptor beta chain was retrieved from a study of blood T cell repertoires in COVID-19 (dated by TCRdb to 2018 to 2020). Regarding the complete study: Collaborator samples came from the United States, Italy and Spain and covered acute and convalescent phases of COVID-19. The prospective study material was composed of cDNA or gDNA derived from T cells, B-cell-depleted T cells, or PBMCs. Subjects who had been exposed to COVID-19, were actively infected with it, or had recovered from it provided the deeply sampled blood TCRbeta repertoires that made up the dataset. The repertoires were made available in a free public database intended to serve as a resource for research on the immune response to SARS-CoV-2. Samples were obtained from the ongoing ImmuneRACE study (first 160 participants) and from some 1,300 subjects provided by 6 global collaborators. A de-identified subject ID, COVID-19 status, age in years and sex were almost always included in the sample metadata. HLA class I and class II types, where available, came from metadata supplied by the sample provider rather than from assay-based typing.

Turning to this clone: Its antigen is unknown. Base qualities are not provided; no much larger clone lies one nucleotide away.

In the prospective study, participants were roughly 18 to 100 years old, resided in fewer than 25 geographic areas of the United States, and were enrolled through a virtual design. In the prospective study, cohorts were assigned on the basis of participant-reported clinical history obtained from a screening survey and a study questionnaire. A participant counted as exposed if, within 2 weeks of entering the study, that participant had been in contact with someone who had a PCR-confirmed or clinician-diagnosed COVID-19 case. Each participant in the prospective study had whole blood, serum and a nasopharyngeal or oropharyngeal swab collected by mobile phlebotomists. Participants in the prospective study had the option to provide additional blood draws and questionnaires over an approximately 2-month period. Before DNA extraction, blood samples from the prospective study were shipped at room temperature or frozen.

TCRbeta CDR3 regions were amplified from genomic DNA using the immunoSEQ Assay, a bias-controlled multiplex PCR. The source study handled its data this way. Nucleated cell counts per sample were estimated from amplification of reference gene primers within the assay. To quantify the absolute abundance of each unique TCRbeta CDR3 rearrangement, sequence reads were collapsed and filtered. For each sample, productive Simpson clonality was calculated by taking the square root of Simpson's diversity index across productive rearrangements. The immuneACCESS repertoire file appears here via TCRdb, limited to in-frame rearrangements. These files lack a portion of the clones; in checked studies, under half of the deficit traces to unresolved V genes, and the cause of the others is not known. The DNA gave D and trimming, while V, J and clone size come from that table. A total of 220,000 or so clones appear in this sample, 75% to 90% of them only once. The biggest ten clones account for around 0.85% of the sample.

Study-level results and caveats: How much clinical and demographic metadata was included differed by source and by participant, and the metadata was provided uncurated.

Inclusive of the bounding cysteine and phenylalanine, the CDR3 is 15 residues long. Only CDR3 DNA is held: 45 bases, read in frame from base 1. CDR1 and CDR2 were assigned from the germline V gene as SGHTA and FQGNSA. Trimming takes 4 bases from V and 0 bases from J, and the germline ends sit 11 bases apart. Rearrangement joined TRBV7-2 to TRBJ2-3; the D gene remains uncertain. Input material: PBMCs or T cells enriched from blood (not recorded which). The TCR comes from a man aged 50-59 years who had been exposed to COVID-19. This receptor carries the CDR3 CASSSARVSTDTQYF. The DNA sequence reads TGTGCCAGCAGCTCCGCCCGGGTTAGCACAGATACGCAGTATTTT.